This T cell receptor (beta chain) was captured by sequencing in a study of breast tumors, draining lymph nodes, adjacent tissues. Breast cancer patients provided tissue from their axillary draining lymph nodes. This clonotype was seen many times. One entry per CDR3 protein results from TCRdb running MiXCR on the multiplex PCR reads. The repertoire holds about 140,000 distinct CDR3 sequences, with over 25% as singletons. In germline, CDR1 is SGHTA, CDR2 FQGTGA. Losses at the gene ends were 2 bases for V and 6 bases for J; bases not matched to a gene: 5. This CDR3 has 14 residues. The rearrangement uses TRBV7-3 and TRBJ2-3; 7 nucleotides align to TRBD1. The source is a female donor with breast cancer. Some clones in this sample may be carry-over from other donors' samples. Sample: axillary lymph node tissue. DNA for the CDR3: TGTGCCAGCAGCTTAGGGACCAGGGGGGATACGCAGTATTTT. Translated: CASSLGTRGDTQYF.